The 9 T cell receptor beta chains below all came from one sample that was sequenced in a study of T cells in Graves' hyperthyroidism and ophthalmopathy. The source material, RNA transcripts, was used to amplify TCR beta CDR3 regions. Primed by the HTBI set, a first-round RT-PCR was run on the TCR CDR3. TCRdb re-called the multiplex PCR reads with MiXCR, one entry per CDR3 protein. Here the sample spans about 500,000 distinct CDR3 sequences, 40% to 50% being singletons. Specimen: peripheral blood or thyroid tissue (not recorded which). These receptors came from an adult woman with Graves' disease, either hyperthyroidism or ophthalmopathy (not recorded which).

In the case of this clonotype: This could be a read error, since a much larger clone is one nucleotide away. The CDR3 DNA reads as TGTGCCATCAGTTACCTTCGGGTCTACGAGCAGTACTTC. This gives the protein CAISYLRVYEQYF. The genes are TRBV10-3 and TRBJ2-7; no clear D. The V and J ends lost 5 bases and 3 bases respectively, with 11 bases between them. The length of the CDR3 is 13 residues. Germline CDR1 ENHRY, CDR2 SYGVKD.

The rearrangement joins TRBV15 to TRBJ1-5; possibly TRBD1 for D (6 bases). V was clipped by 11 bases and J by 3 bases, with 11 bases between them. The CDR3 runs to 12 residues. Germline CDR1 and CDR2: LNHNV and YYDKDF (reference sequence). CDR3 residues: CASDSVNQPQHF. CDR3 in DNA: TGTGCCTCGGACAGTGTCAATCAGCCCCAGCATTTT.

The chain employs TRBV5-1 and TRBJ1-4; possibly TRBD1 for D (6 bases). The ends were cut back, 1 base at V and 0 bases at J, with 10 bases in the middle. The CDR3 is made up of 16 amino acids. In germline, CDR1 is SGHRS, CDR2 YFSETQ. The CDR3 spells CASSLYTGPTNEKLFF. The CDR3, as DNA: TGCGCCAGCAGCTTGTATACAGGGCCAACTAATGAAAAACTGTTTTTT.

This clonotype occurred a few times. The gene calls are TRBV7-9 and TRBJ1-5; D call uncertain. Trimming stripped 8 bases from V and 0 bases from J, with 11 bases between. Germline V gene sequence: CDR1 SEHNR, CDR2 FQNEAQ (reference sequence). This CDR3 has 14 amino acids. CDR3 region: CASGPHSSNQPQHF. The CDR3 DNA is TGTGCCAGCGGCCCTCACAGTAGCAATCAGCCCCAGCATTTT.

The chain couples TRBV10-3 to TRBJ1-5; TRBD1 matches 7 bases. Germline CDR1 ENHRY, CDR2 SYGVKD. The CDR3 consists of 13 residues. Trimming took 11 bases from V and 7 from J; bases not matched to a gene: 11. The CDR3 reads CAHSQGGGQPQHF. The CDR3 DNA sequence: TGTGCCCATTCCCAGGGGGGAGGGCAGCCCCAGCATTTT.

The chain carries TRBV20-1 and TRBJ1-5; D may be TRBD1 (6 bases). The germline V gene encodes CDR1 DFQATT and CDR2 SNEGSKA (reference sequence). Trimming stripped 5 bases from V and 11 bases from J, with 19 bases between. This CDR3 contains 13 residues. Here the CDR3 DNA reads TGCAGTGCTGATAAACAGGGAGGGAAGGCCCAGCATTTT. Translated: CSADKQGGKAQHF.

This clonotype has more than one count but fewer than ten. The CDR3, as DNA: TGTGCCACCAGCAGGGGACAGGGTGCATCCTATGGCTACACCTTC. This sequence encodes CATSRGQGASYGYTF. This sequence joins TRBV15 and TRBJ1-2; 9 bases align to TRBD1. Trimming at V came to 3 bases and at J to 4 bases, leaving 6 bases not matched to a gene. This CDR3 comprises 15 residues. CDR1 LNHNV and CDR2 YYDKDF come from the germline V gene (reference sequence).

In its sample, this clonotype was seen many times. The V gene is TRBV7-2, the J gene TRBJ1-2; tentative D call: TRBD1 (6 bases). This CDR3 spans 12 amino acids. Germline CDR1 and CDR2: SGHTA and FQGNSA. V was pared by 4 bases and J by 8 bases, with 11 bases between. CDR3 in DNA: TGTGCCAGCAGCTGGGGGCTCCACGGCTACACCTTC. The encoded protein is CASSWGLHGYTF.

The table lists this clonotype with a few counts. The J gene is TRBJ2-5, the V gene TRBV29-1; tentatively, D is TRBD2 (5 bases). This CDR3 has 12 residues. CDR1 SQVTM and CDR2 ANQGSEA come from the germline V gene. V was pared by 8 bases and J by 4 bases, with 14 bases between. CDR3: CSSSPAGETQYF. The CDR3 coding sequence is TGCAGCTCTAGCCCTGCCGGAGAGACCCAGTACTTC.